The 29 T cell receptor beta chains listed next were all sequenced from one sample in a study of PD-1 blockade in classical Hodgkin lymphoma. TCRdb's table, derived via immunoSEQ multiplex PCR, lists solely in-frame clones and lacks some. The sample has approximately 89,000 clones, 83% seen once. Stated time point: cycle 4 day 1 (C4D1), after 5 to 7 weeks of nivolumab. Relapse after autologous stem cell transplantation occurred in every patient, and brentuximab vedotin exposure varied. This material consisted of peripheral blood mononuclear cells (PBMCs), taken before the fourth cycle of nivolumab. These receptors all stem from a human donor with classical Hodgkin lymphoma.

This chain joins TRBV28 and TRBJ2-3; unclear D gene. Germline V CDR1 and CDR2: MDHEN, SYDVKM. CDR3 length: 15 residues. The ends were cut back, 5 bases at V and 3 bases at J, with 15 bases in the middle. As DNA, the CDR3 is TGTGCCAGCAGTACCCTGGGCTCAGGAACAGATACGCAGTATTTT. As protein: CASSTLGSGTDTQYF.

This rearrangement joins TRBV19 to TRBJ1-4, with D possibly being TRBD1 (5 bases). The CDR3 is 14 amino acids. The germline V gene encodes CDR1 LNHDA and CDR2 SQIVND (reference sequence). Trimming cost V 4 bases and J 5 bases, with 11 bases left between them. The CDR3 sequence is CASSRGPTNEKLFF. CDR3 nucleotides: TGTGCCAGTAGTAGGGGACCGACAAATGAAAAACTGTTTTTT. The variable domain in full, completed from reference TRBV19 and TRBJ1-4, reads DGGITQSPKYLFRKEGQNVTLSCEQNLNHDAMYWYRQDPGQGLRLIYYSQIVNDFQKGDIAEGYSVSREKKESFPLTVTSAQKNPTAFYLCASSRGPTNEKLFFGSGTQLSVL.

V gene TRBV5-8 combines with J gene TRBJ1-1; D uncertain. Trimming pared 0 bases from V and 4 bases from J, leaving 10 bases between. This CDR3 spans 14 amino acids. Per germline, CDR1 SGHTS and CDR2 YDEGEE. DNA of the CDR3: TGTGCCAGCAGCTTGGGGAGACCCCGCACTGAAGCTTTCTTT. Residues: CASSLGRPRTEAFF.

This clone was counted only a few times. The chain carries TRBV29-1 and TRBJ1-1; perhaps TRBD1 as D (6 bases). CDR1 is SQVTM, CDR2 ANQGSEA, per germline. The V end was cut by 5 bases, the J end by 1 base, with 11 bases between. The CDR3 loop spans 13 amino acids. This chain's CDR3 is CSVSRQANTEAFF. DNA of the CDR3: TGCAGCGTTTCGCGACAGGCGAACACTGAAGCTTTCTTT.

V and J are TRBV19 and TRBJ1-1, with a weak D call TRBD1 (6 bases). CDR1 is LNHDA, CDR2 SQIVND, per germline (reference sequence). The CDR3 runs 13 residues. V gave up 6 bases and J gave up 7 bases, with 15 bases separating them. The CDR3 bases are TGTGCCAGTAGCCAAGGGGCCAGGGGTGAAGCTTTCTTT. Protein product: CASSQGARGEAFF.

J is TRBJ2-1 and V is TRBV14; D remains ambiguous. The germline gives CDR1 SGHDN, CDR2 FVKESK. The CDR3 has 16 amino acids. V was shortened by 0 bases and J by 0 bases, with 9 bases between the two germline ends. CDR3 sequence (DNA): TGTGCCAGCAGCCAAGACGCCGTTGTCTCCTACAATGAGCAGTTCTTC. It yields the protein CASSQDAVVSYNEQFF.

This sequence joins TRBV6-1 and TRBJ2-7; D is undetermined. CDR3 length: 15 amino acids. Deletions cut 6 bases from V and 1 base from J, with 16 bases between. CDR1 is MNHNS, CDR2 SASEGT, per germline. The DNA of the CDR3 is TGTGCCAGCAGAGGTACGGGCGGCCGGTCCTACGAGCAGTACTTC. Amino acids: CASRGTGGRSYEQYF.

In its sample, this clone was seen many times. The chain carries TRBV7-6 and TRBJ2-7; D may be TRBD2 (6 bases). Germline V gene lookup returns CDR1 SGHVS and CDR2 FNYEAQ. V was clipped by 1 base and J by 5 bases, with 9 bases between them. The CDR3 runs 13 residues. The chain's CDR3 is CASSLDWRDEQYF. CDR3 DNA sequence: TGTGCCAGCAGCTTAGACTGGAGGGACGAGCAGTACTTC.

The V gene is TRBV6-5, the J gene TRBJ1-4; D is uncertain. This CDR3 region has 14 residues. V dropped 2 bases and J dropped 10 bases, with 14 bases sitting between them. Germline V gene lookup returns CDR1 MNHEY and CDR2 SVGAGI. The CDR3 loop is CASSYPGVRGKLFF. The CDR3 coding sequence is TGTGCCAGCAGTTACCCCGGGGTGCGGGGAAAACTGTTTTTT.

The genes are TRBV25-1 and TRBJ1-1; tentative D call: TRBD1 (6 bases). V lost 6 bases to trimming and J lost 0 bases, with 14 bases between them. This CDR3 has 15 residues. From germline, CDR1 is MGHDK and CDR2 SYGVNS. This CDR3 reads CASSPEGQLNTEAFF. CDR3 bases: TGTGCCAGCAGCCCAGAGGGACAACTGAACACTGAAGCTTTCTTT.

The chain combines TRBV5-1 with TRBJ1-3, with a possible D match to TRBD1 (6 bases). The CDR3 runs to 18 residues. The germline V and J ends were trimmed by 4 bases and 0 bases, with 20 bases remaining between them. CDR1 and CDR2 from the germline V gene are SGHRS and YFSETQ. The CDR3 region is CASSPRGLGGRSGNTIYF. The DNA for the CDR3 is TGCGCCAGCAGCCCAAGGGGTCTAGGGGGACGCTCTGGAAACACCATATATTTT. Full variable domain (remainder filled in from reference TRBV5-1 and TRBJ1-3): KAGVTQTPRYLIKTRGQQVTLSCSPISGHRSVSWYQQTPGQGLQFLFEYFSETQRNKGNFPGRFSGRQFSNSRSEMNVSTLELGDSALYLCASSPRGLGGRSGNTIYFGEGSWLTVV.

This clone was recorded once. The DNA of the CDR3 is TGTGCCAGCAGCCGCCGCGCCGCGGGAGCGGTAGATACGCAGTATTTT. This gives the protein CASSRRAAGAVDTQYF. J is TRBJ2-3 and V is TRBV5-4; 7 nucleotides match TRBD2. This CDR3 is built from 16 residues. Germline V lookup: CDR1 SGHNT, CDR2 YYREEE (reference sequence). The trim removed 4 bases at V and 5 bases at J, leaving 13 bases unmatched.

The CDR3 spells CASRPSGGSYEQYF. The DNA of the CDR3 is TGTGCCAGCAGGCCGTCAGGGGGGTCCTACGAGCAGTACTTC. V is TRBV7-2 and J is TRBJ2-7; a weak D match, TRBD1 (7 bases). V lost 6 bases and J 1 base, leaving 13 bases between the germline ends. There are 14 residues in the CDR3. Germline-derived CDR1 and CDR2 are SGHTA and FQGNSA.

The chain links TRBV9 to TRBJ2-1, with a tentative D call TRBD1 (5 bases). CDR1 and CDR2 (germline): SGDLS, YYNGEE. The CDR3 totals 17 residues. The ends were cut back, 3 bases at V and 4 bases at J, with 20 bases in the middle. The CDR3 DNA reads as TGTGCCAGCAGCGCCCTACCCGCCCCGGACAAATACAATGAGCAGTTCTTC. Encoded protein: CASSALPAPDKYNEQFF.

The chain joins TRBV7-8 to TRBJ2-7, with TRBD1 matching 10 bases. The J segment lost 5 bases and the V segment lost 0 bases, leaving 7 bases of the junction unmatched. CDR3 length equals 16 residues. The germline CDR1 and CDR2 sequences are SGHVS and FQNEAQ. The CDR3: CASSLAEPGQGNEQYF. CDR3 DNA: TGTGCCAGCAGCTTAGCGGAACCGGGACAGGGGAACGAGCAGTACTTC.

The J gene is TRBJ2-2, the V gene TRBV10-3, with TRBD2 matching 10 bases. V lost 0 bases to trimming and J lost 2 bases; unmatched junction nucleotides: 6. The CDR3 has 18 amino acids. Germline V CDR1 and CDR2: ENHRY, SYGVKD. The CDR3 here is CAISESWLAGVNTGELFF. CDR3 in DNA: TGTGCCATCAGTGAGTCATGGCTAGCGGGGGTCAACACCGGGGAGCTGTTTTTT.

This sequence joins TRBV5-1 and TRBJ2-1; TRBD2 matches 7 bases. The CDR3 runs to 14 residues. CDR1 is SGHRS, CDR2 YFSETQ, per germline. V lost 4 bases to trimming and J lost 9 bases; unmatched junction nucleotides: 10. CDR3 DNA: TGCGCCAGCAGCCAGCCCGGGACTAACGGTGAGCAGTTCTTC. Translating it yields CASSQPGTNGEQFF.

V and J are TRBV7-9 and TRBJ2-2; D gene ambiguous. The CDR3 extends over 15 amino acids. The germline V and J ends were trimmed by 4 bases and 1 base, with 10 bases remaining between them. Germline V gives CDR1 SEHNR, CDR2 FQNEAQ (reference sequence). Here the CDR3 DNA reads TGTGCCAGCAGCTCGTACGTTGTGAACACCGGGGAGCTGTTTTTT. Translated: CASSSYVVNTGELFF.

This chain joins TRBV7-9 and TRBJ2-7; D unclear. Germline V gives CDR1 SEHNR, CDR2 FQNEAQ (reference sequence). Trimming left V 1 base short and J 3 bases short, with 4 bases between. The CDR3 is 12 amino acids. CDR3 in amino acids: CASSLEFYEQYF. CDR3 in DNA: TGTGCCAGCAGCTTAGAGTTCTACGAGCAGTACTTC.

The V and J genes are TRBV11-2 and TRBJ1-2; D is uncertain. From germline, CDR1 is SGHAT and CDR2 FQNNGV. The CDR3 has 15 amino acids. With 6 bases removed from V and 4 bases from J, the gap between germline ends came to 18 bases. This CDR3 is CASRKTEEKSYGYTF. CDR3 nucleotides: TGTGCCAGCAGGAAAACAGAGGAGAAATCCTATGGCTACACCTTC.

This clone appeared a few times. The chain uses TRBV5-6 and TRBJ1-5; the D gene is possibly TRBD1 (6 bases). The CDR3 sequence is 14 residues long. Germline V gene lookup returns CDR1 SGHDT and CDR2 YYEEEE. Trimming removed 4 bases from V and 3 bases from J, with 11 bases in between. The CDR3 region is CASSRGDTNQPQHF. The CDR3 coding sequence is TGTGCCAGCAGCCGTGGGGACACCAATCAGCCCCAGCATTTT.

V usage is TRBV7-3 and J usage is TRBJ2-3; D not resolved. Between the trimmed V and J ends, which lost 5 bases and 0 bases, there was a span of 9 bases. CDR1 is SGHTA and CDR2 is FQGTGA in the germline V gene. CDR3 length: 14 residues. Here the CDR3 reads CASSVGYSTDTQYF. In nucleotides, the CDR3 is TGTGCCAGCAGCGTGGGCTATAGCACAGATACGCAGTATTTT.

The J gene is TRBJ2-7, the V gene TRBV21-1; TRBD1 reflects the table's D call only, with no check against the DNA. TRBV21-1 is a known pseudogene. The CDR3 is 15 amino acids. Here the CDR3 DNA reads TGTGCCAGCAGCACCTCCCGGACAGGAGCCTACGAGCAGTACTTC. It specifies CASSTSRTGAYEQYF.

The chain joins TRBV6-4 to TRBJ2-2, with 11 bases matching TRBD1. V gave up 2 bases and J gave up 5 bases; unmatched junction bases: 4. The length of the CDR3 is 16 residues. CDR1 is MRHNA and CDR2 is SNTAGT in the germline V gene. This chain's CDR3 is CASSDGTGGKTGELFF. The CDR3, as DNA: TGTGCCAGCAGTGACGGGACAGGGGGGAAGACCGGGGAGCTGTTTTTT.

This clone was detected only once. The chain couples TRBV9 to TRBJ2-1; TRBD2 is a possible D gene (6 bases). Trimming shortened V by 4 bases and J by 7 bases, and 12 bases separated the two germline ends. Germline V gene sequence: CDR1 SGDLS, CDR2 YYNGEE. The CDR3 length is 13 residues. This CDR3 is CASSPSGVNEQFF. The CDR3, as DNA: TGTGCCAGCAGCCCCTCGGGGGTAAATGAGCAGTTCTTC.

The chain combines TRBV2 with TRBJ1-5; D is unresolved. From germline, CDR1 is SNHLY and CDR2 FYNNEI. Trimming stripped 4 bases from V and 1 base from J, with 11 bases between. This CDR3 region has 15 residues. CDR3 sequence reads: CASSGSIWSNQPQHF. For the CDR3, the DNA is TGTGCCAGCAGTGGAAGTATCTGGAGCAATCAGCCCCAGCATTTT. The full variable domain, rest sourced from reference TRBV2 and TRBJ1-5, is EPEVTQTPSHQVTQMGQEVILRCVPISNHLYFYWYRQILGQKVEFLVSFYNNEISEKSEIFDDQFSVERPDGSNFTLKIRSTKLEDSAMYFCASSGSIWSNQPQHFGDGTRLSIL.

This chain links TRBV2 with TRBJ2-5; no clear D. The CDR3 runs 12 residues. The germline gives CDR1 SNHLY, CDR2 FYNNEI. V shed 4 bases and J shed 4 bases, with 7 bases lying between them. CDR3 amino acids: CASSGRPETQYF. CDR3 bases: TGTGCCAGCAGTGGCCGGCCAGAGACCCAGTACTTC.

This clone appeared once. V is TRBV6-6 and J is TRBJ2-4, with 7 bases matching TRBD1. J was trimmed by 7 bases and V by 6 bases; bases with no gene match: 0. CDR3 size: 11 residues. Germline lookup yields CDR1 MNHNY and CDR2 SVGAGI (reference sequence). This CDR3 reads CASRQGNIQYF. Here the CDR3 DNA reads TGTGCCAGCAGACAGGGGAACATTCAGTACTTC.

The chain carries TRBV19 and TRBJ2-7; 8 bases are shared with TRBD1. This CDR3 region has 14 residues. Germline assignment: CDR1 LNHDA and CDR2 SQIVND (reference sequence). V lost 4 bases, J lost 3 bases, and 5 bases stayed unmatched. CDR3 protein: CASSTQGAGYEQYF. The CDR3 nucleotides read TGTGCCAGTAGTACCCAGGGGGCGGGCTACGAGCAGTACTTC.